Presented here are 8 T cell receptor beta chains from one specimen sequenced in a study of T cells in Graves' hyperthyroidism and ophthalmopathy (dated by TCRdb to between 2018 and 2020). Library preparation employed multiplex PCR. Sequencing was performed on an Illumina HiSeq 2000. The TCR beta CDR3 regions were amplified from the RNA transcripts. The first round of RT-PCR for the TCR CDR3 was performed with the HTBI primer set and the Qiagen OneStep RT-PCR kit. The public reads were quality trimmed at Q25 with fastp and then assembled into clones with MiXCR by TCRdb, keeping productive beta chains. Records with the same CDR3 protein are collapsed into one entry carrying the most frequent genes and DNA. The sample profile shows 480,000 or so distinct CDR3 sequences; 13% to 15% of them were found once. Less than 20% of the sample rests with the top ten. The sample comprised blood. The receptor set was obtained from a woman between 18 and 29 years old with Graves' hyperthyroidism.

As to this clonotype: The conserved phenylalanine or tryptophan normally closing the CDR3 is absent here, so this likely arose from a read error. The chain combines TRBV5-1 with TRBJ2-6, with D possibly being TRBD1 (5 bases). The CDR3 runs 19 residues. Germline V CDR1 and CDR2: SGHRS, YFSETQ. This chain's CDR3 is CASSRAPQGKGSGANVLTL. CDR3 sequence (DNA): TGCGCCAGCAGCCGAGCCCCCCAGGGAAAGGGGTCTGGTGCCAACGTCCTGACTTTA.

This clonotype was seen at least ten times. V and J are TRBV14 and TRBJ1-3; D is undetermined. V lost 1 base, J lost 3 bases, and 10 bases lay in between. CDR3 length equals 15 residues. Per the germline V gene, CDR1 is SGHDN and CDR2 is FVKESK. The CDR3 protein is CASSQVTGVGNTIYF. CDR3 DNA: TGTGCCAGCAGCCAAGTAACCGGGGTTGGAAACACCATATATTTT.

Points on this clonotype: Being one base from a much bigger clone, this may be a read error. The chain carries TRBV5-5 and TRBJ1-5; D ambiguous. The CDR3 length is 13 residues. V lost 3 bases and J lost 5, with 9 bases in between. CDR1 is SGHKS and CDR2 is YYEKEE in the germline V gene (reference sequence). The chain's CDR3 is CASSWTDDQPQHF. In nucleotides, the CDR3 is TGTGCCAGCAGCTGGACGGACGATCAGCCCCAGCATTTT.

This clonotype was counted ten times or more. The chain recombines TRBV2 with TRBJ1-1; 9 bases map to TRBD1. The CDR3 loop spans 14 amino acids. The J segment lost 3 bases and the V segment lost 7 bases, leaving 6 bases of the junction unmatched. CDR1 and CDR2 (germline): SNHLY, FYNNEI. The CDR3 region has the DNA TGTGCCAGCATCATGACAGGGGGGGACACTGAAGCTTTCTTT. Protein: CASIMTGGDTEAFF.

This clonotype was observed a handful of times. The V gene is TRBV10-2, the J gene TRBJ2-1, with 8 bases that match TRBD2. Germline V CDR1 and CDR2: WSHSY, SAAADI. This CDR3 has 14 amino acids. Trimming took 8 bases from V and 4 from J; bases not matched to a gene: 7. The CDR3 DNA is TGCGCCAGCCAGCCGACTAGCGATTACAATGAGCAGTTCTTC. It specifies CASQPTSDYNEQFF.

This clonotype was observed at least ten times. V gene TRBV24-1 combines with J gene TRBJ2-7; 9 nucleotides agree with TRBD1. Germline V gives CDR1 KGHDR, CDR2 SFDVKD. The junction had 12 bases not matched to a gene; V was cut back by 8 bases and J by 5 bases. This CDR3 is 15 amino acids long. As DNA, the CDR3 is TGTGCCACCACCGAACCGAGGGACAGGGCCCACGAGCAGTACGTC. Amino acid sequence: CATTEPRDRAHEQYV.

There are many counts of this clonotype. CDR3 DNA: TGTGCCAGCAGCTTAAGCGGGATCGGGGAGCTGTTTTTT. As protein: CASSLSGIGELFF. The chain uses TRBV11-2 and TRBJ2-2; 7 positions agree with TRBD2. The CDR3 covers 13 residues. Germline V gene data show CDR1 as SGHAT and CDR2 as FQNNGV. The J segment lost 7 bases and the V segment lost 2 bases, leaving 1 base of the junction unmatched.

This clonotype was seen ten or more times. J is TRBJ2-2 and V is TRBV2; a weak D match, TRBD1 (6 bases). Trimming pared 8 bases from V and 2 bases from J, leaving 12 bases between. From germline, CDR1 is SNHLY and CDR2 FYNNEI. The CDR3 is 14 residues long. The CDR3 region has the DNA TGTGCCAGCGCGGCAGGGGTAAACACCGGGGAGCTGTTTTTT. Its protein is CASAAGVNTGELFF.